This T cell receptor (beta chain) was sequenced during a study of blood T cell repertoires in COVID-19. For the study at large: Researchers got acute and convalescent COVID-19 samples from the United States, Italy and Spain. T cells, B-cell-depleted T cells, or PBMCs provided the cDNA or gDNA that served as material.

From germline, CDR1 is LNHDA and CDR2 SQIVND (reference sequence). Trimming left V 3 bases short and J 3 bases short, with 11 bases between. This CDR3 contains 14 residues. Original processing methods: By means of reference gene primer amplification, nucleated cell counts were estimated. The data were produced by immunoSEQ multiplex PCR, yet TCRdb's version contains in-frame clones alone and is incomplete. That table gives V, J and clone size, and the DNA gave D and trimming. The sample lists over 200,000 clones, roughly 87% occurring once. The sequence was collected from a man in his forties or fifties with active or convalescent COVID-19. This chain connects TRBV19 to TRBJ1-2; a possible D gene is TRBD1 (5 bases). Sample: peripheral blood. In DNA form, the CDR3 reads TGTGCCAGTAGTATCGATGGGGGGGACTATGGCTACACCTTC. It yields the protein CASSIDGGDYGYTF.